The T cell receptor (beta chain) under discussion was sequenced for a study of CD8+ T cells in alopecia areata. Regarding treatment: oral pan-JAK inhibitor, 5-10 mg twice daily. This CDR3 is built from 14 residues. The ends were cut back, 0 bases at V and 2 bases at J, with 9 bases in the middle. Per germline, CDR1 SGHDT and CDR2 YYEEEE. About this clone: What it binds is unknown.

General study results and limits: Many expanded lesional clones remained in scalp and blood on tofacitinib. Tofacitinib significantly lowered scalp clonality and expanded CD8+ clones among the top 100.

After isolation, RNA underwent reverse transcription to generate cDNA as the sequencing template. Repertoires were generated with immunoSEQ multiplex PCR, while TCRdb's copy carries only in-frame clones and drops some. In the table there are more than 150,000 clones, around 49% of which are singletons. This TCR came from a human donor with alopecia areata. The source was CD8+ T cells sorted from blood, collected between weeks 51 and 54, from a patient treated with tofacitinib. The J gene is TRBJ2-7, the V gene TRBV5-6, with D unresolved. The CDR3 coding sequence is TGTGCCAGCAGCTTGGATGGTTCCCCCTACGAGCAGTACTTC. It translates to CASSLDGSPYEQYF.